This TCR beta chain was recovered during a study of blood T cell repertoires in COVID-19. In the study overall: The samples span acute and convalescent COVID-19 from the United States, Italy and Spain. The analysed material was cDNA or gDNA that came from T cells, B-cell-depleted T cells, or PBMCs.

Per the study methods: Reference gene primer amplification in the assay estimated nucleated cell counts. TCRdb's copy holds only in-frame clones and misses some; the assay was immunoSEQ multiplex PCR. V and J calls plus clone size are reproduced from that table; the DNA served to infer D and trimming. The sample carries 50,000 to 75,000 clones, around 91% recorded once. V was trimmed by 6 bases and J by 5 bases, leaving 14 bases between them. Germline CDR1 reads MNHEY; CDR2 reads SVGAGI. This CDR3 contains 13 residues. What was sequenced was peripheral blood. The V and J genes are TRBV6-5 and TRBJ2-7; D gene ambiguous. The source of this sequence is a human donor in a cohort sampled during active COVID-19. DNA for the CDR3: TGTGCCAGCAGACCTAGTTCAGACCACGAGCAGTACTTC. It translates to CASRPSSDHEQYF.